This T cell receptor beta chain was identified in a study of T-cell reconstitution after alpha-beta-depleted transplantation in children. The authors prepared the TCRbeta library with unique molecular identifiers. One entry per CDR3 protein results from TCRdb running MiXCR on the PCR reads. The repertoire includes around 410,000 distinct CDR3 sequences, about a tenth of them detected once, and 4.5% to 6% sits in the top ten. The V gene lost 9 bases and the J gene lost 5 bases, with 13 bases spanning the gap. There are 13 residues in the CDR3. The germline V gene encodes CDR1 ENHRY and CDR2 SYGVKD. This clonotype occurred many times.

The rearrangement links TRBV10-3 to TRBJ2-2, with D uncertain. The specimen was PBMCs from the stem cell graft donor, collected from the stem cell graft. The sequence derives from a human donor who donated a stem cell graft to a child with acute myeloid leukemia. CDR3 coding DNA: TGTGCCATACTTAATGTGCGGACCGGGGAGCTGTTTTTT. It is translated as CAILNVRTGELFF.